This T cell receptor beta chain originates from a study of identical twins. A single record per CDR3 protein comes from TCRdb applying MiXCR to the 5' RACE reads. The sample shows fewer than 650,000 distinct CDR3 sequences, nearly 10% of them seen only once. Trimming removed 7 bases from V and 1 base from J, with 13 bases in between. This CDR3 contains 14 residues. Overall study findings and caveats: Abundant beta clonotypes from cord blood bore fewer insertions; memory repertoires lacked this pattern.

Note on this clonotype: What it binds is not known.

Every donor was a healthy Caucasian. This sample was shared with a second study, whose subject was yellow fever vaccine responses in identical twins. That study reports: On the reported evidence, twins' vaccine T cell responses seemed partly convergent and partly personalized.

The receptor comes from a woman younger than 30 in good health. The sequenced sample consisted of PBMCs. The chain has TRBV12-3 or TRBV12-4 and TRBJ1-1; D unclear. The CDR3 is CASTQREGNTEAFF. The DNA of the CDR3 is TGTGCCAGCACTCAACGGGAGGGGAACACTGAAGCTTTCTTT.